A selection of T cell receptor beta chains follows, all from one sample in a study of early T cells in non-severe SARS-CoV-2 infection. TCRdb independently ran MiXCR on the 5' RACE reads; one entry per CDR3 protein. This table has some 59,000 distinct CDR3 sequences, roughly 8.8% appearing once. Sequencing was carried out using whole blood. These receptors were collected from an adult who was a healthcare worker with PCR-confirmed SARS-CoV-2 infection or an uninfected control (not recorded which). Both conserved end residues are part of each CDR3. The D gene is left open where the match is weak. Size is stated for part of the rows, as once, few or many counts, or as a class when the clone is expanded.

CDR3aa	CDR3nt	d_gene	abundance	v_gene	j_gene	len
CASSSGVKTEAFF	TGTGCCAGCAGTTCAGGGGTGAAAACTGAAGCTTTCTTT	NA	few	TRBV27	TRBJ1-1	13
CASSVTGDEQFF	TGTGCCAGCAGTGTGACAGGGGATGAGCAGTTCTTC	TRBD1	many	TRBV2	TRBJ2-1	12
CASSTGGSPGELFF	TGTGCCAGCAGCACGGGGGGATCTCCCGGGGAGCTGTTTTTT	TRBD2	few	TRBV9	TRBJ2-2	14
CASSSGVNEQYF	TGTGCCAGCAGTTCAGGGGTCAACGAGCAGTACTTC	NA	many	TRBV6-6	TRBJ2-7	12
CAISGTGITEAFF	TGTGCCATCAGCGGGACAGGGATCACTGAAGCTTTCTTT	TRBD1	NA	TRBV10-3	TRBJ1-1	13
CASSLTPGQPEAFF	TGTGCCAGCAGTTTAACCCCGGGACAGCCTGAAGCTTTCTTT	TRBD1	few	TRBV12-3/TRBV12-4	TRBJ1-1	14
CASSASPDGQDTQYF	TGTGCCAGCAGCGCCTCCCCGGACGGGCAAGATACGCAGTATTTT	NA	few	TRBV7-6	TRBJ2-3	15
CASSYSPQADQPQHF	TGTGCCAGCAGTTACTCGCCGCAGGCTGATCAGCCCCAGCATTTT	NA	many	TRBV6-6	TRBJ1-5	15
CASSLGTGVDSPLHF	TGCGCCAGCAGCTTGGGCACAGGGGTCGATTCACCCCTCCACTTT	TRBD1	many	TRBV5-1	TRBJ1-6	15
CASSRTGETYEQYF	TGTGCCAGCAGCCGGACAGGGGAAACCTACGAGCAGTACTTC	TRBD1	many	TRBV25-1	TRBJ2-7	14
CASSRSPSEAFF	TGTGCCAGCAGTCGAAGTCCTTCTGAAGCTTTCTTT	NA	NA	TRBV12-3/TRBV12-4	TRBJ1-1	12
CAISLAGTNTGELFF	TGTGCCATCAGTTTAGCGGGAACGAACACCGGGGAGCTGTTTTTT	TRBD2	many	TRBV10-3	TRBJ2-2	15
CASSPAETTSPLHF	TGTGCCAGCTCACCAGCAGAAACCACCTCACCCCTCCACTTT	NA	NA	TRBV18	TRBJ1-6	14
CASSLGPTERLFF	TGCGCCAGCAGCTTGGGACCTACAGAAAGACTGTTTTTT	NA	many	TRBV5-1	TRBJ1-4	13
CASSKGTGELETQYF	TGTGCCAGCAGTAAAGGGACAGGGGAATTAGAGACCCAGTACTTC	TRBD1	few	TRBV12-3/TRBV12-4	TRBJ2-5	15
CSATGEIAGELFF	TGCAGTGCTACAGGGGAGATAGCCGGGGAGCTGTTTTTT	NA	many	TRBV20-1	TRBJ2-2	13
CAIKGLAADTQYF	TGTGCCATCAAAGGTTTAGCCGCAGATACGCAGTATTTT	NA	many	TRBV10-3	TRBJ2-3	13
CASSLSGSNEQFF	TGTGCCAGCAGCTTGTCGGGGTCCAATGAGCAGTTCTTC	NA	few	TRBV11-2	TRBJ2-1	13
CASSLLGGLQPRGPGELFF	TGTGCCAGCAGCTTGTTGGGCGGGCTCCAACCGAGGGGCCCCGGGGAGCTGTTTTTT	NA	many	TRBV7-8	TRBJ2-2	19
CANSLGGAQPQHF	TGTGCCAACAGTTTGGGGGGGGCCCAGCCCCAGCATTTT	NA	NA	TRBV12-3/TRBV12-4	TRBJ1-5	13
CASSSDRHNSPLHF	TGTGCCAGCAGCTCCGACAGACACAATTCACCCCTCCACTTT	NA	NA	TRBV7-6	TRBJ1-6	14
CASSRTVHQPQHF	TGTGCCAGTAGTAGGACAGTCCATCAGCCCCAGCATTTT	NA	many	TRBV19	TRBJ1-5	13
CASSLAGTVTYNEQFF	TGCGCCAGCAGCTTGGCCGGGACGGTGACCTACAATGAGCAGTTCTTC	NA	few	TRBV5-1	TRBJ2-1	16
CASSQSVPNYGYTF	TGTGCCAGCAGCCAAAGCGTTCCTAACTATGGCTACACCTTC	NA	NA	TRBV3-1	TRBJ1-2	14
CASSLMAGVQETQYF	TGTGCCAGCAGTTTGATGGCGGGGGTCCAAGAGACCCAGTACTTC	TRBD2	many	TRBV12-3/TRBV12-4	TRBJ2-5	15
CAWSPRGLNTEAFF	TGTGCCTGGAGTCCCAGGGGGCTGAACACTGAAGCTTTCTTT	TRBD1	NA	TRBV30	TRBJ1-1	14
CATRGGPTDTQYF	TGTGCCACCAGAGGGGGGCCGACAGATACGCAGTATTTT	NA	few	TRBV12-3/TRBV12-4	TRBJ2-3	13
CASTQSYEQYF	TGTGCCAGCACCCAATCCTACGAGCAGTACTTC	NA	many	TRBV7-2	TRBJ2-7	11
CASNPGLGNTGELFF	TGCGCCAGCAATCCGGGACTGGGGAACACCGGGGAGCTGTTTTTT	NA	NA	TRBV4-1	TRBJ2-2	15
CASSTPDGNSPLHF	TGTGCCAGCAGTACCCCGGACGGGAATTCACCCCTCCACTTT	NA	NA	TRBV6-6	TRBJ1-6	14
CASSQGQNQPQHF	TGTGCCAGCAGCCAAGGACAGAATCAGCCCCAGCATTTT	NA	many	TRBV3-1	TRBJ1-5	13
CSAMGWTVGYTF	TGCAGTGCTATGGGGTGGACAGTTGGCTACACCTTC	NA	many	TRBV20-1	TRBJ1-2	12
CASSPLVRGHEQYF	TGTGCCAGCTCACCATTAGTCAGGGGCCACGAGCAGTACTTC	NA	NA	TRBV18	TRBJ2-7	14
CALQGTESSYEQYF	TGTGCCCTCCAAGGGACAGAAAGCTCCTACGAGCAGTACTTC	TRBD1	NA	TRBV7-9	TRBJ2-7	14
CASRAGWMRSTEAFF	TGTGCCAGCAGGGCAGGGTGGATGAGGAGCACTGAAGCTTTCTTT	NA	few	TRBV3-1	TRBJ1-1	15
CASSSDRWTEAFF	TGTGCCAGCAGCTCAGACCGGTGGACTGAAGCTTTCTTT	NA	many	TRBV9	TRBJ1-1	13
CASSSRASTDTQYF	TGTGCCAGCAGCTCCCGGGCTAGCACAGATACGCAGTATTTT	NA	NA	TRBV5-6	TRBJ2-3	14
CASPDPTYEQYF	TGTGCCAGCCCTGACCCAACCTACGAGCAGTACTTC	NA	many	TRBV6-1	TRBJ2-7	12
CASSLPVLVDEQFF	TGTGCCAGCAGCTTGCCCGTTCTGGTAGATGAGCAGTTCTTC	NA	NA	TRBV7-8	TRBJ2-1	14
CSARRGPSDNEQFF	TGCAGTGCTAGAAGGGGCCCGTCGGACAATGAGCAGTTCTTC	NA	many	TRBV20-1	TRBJ2-1	14
CASSLAPDTHEGYTF	TGTGCCAGCAGCTTGGCCCCGGACACCCACGAGGGCTACACCTTC	NA	many	TRBV5-4	TRBJ1-2	15
CASSPTGGSTGELFF	TGTGCCAGCTCACCAACAGGGGGGTCCACCGGGGAGCTGTTTTTT	TRBD1	many	TRBV18	TRBJ2-2	15
CAWSHYRTGGIETQYF	TGTGCCTGGAGTCATTATAGGACAGGGGGCATCGAGACCCAGTACTTC	TRBD1	many	TRBV30	TRBJ2-5	16
CASSQPLGEVSYEQYF	TGTGCCAGCAGCCAACCCCTCGGAGAGGTCTCCTACGAGCAGTACTTC	NA	NA	TRBV4-2	TRBJ2-7	16
CASSLPLIEQFF	TGTGCCAGCAGCCTCCCCTTAATCGAGCAGTTCTTC	NA	few	TRBV11-2	TRBJ2-1	12
CASSLGSSLAKNIQYF	TGTGCCAGCAGCTTAGGATCGTCGCTAGCCAAAAACATTCAGTACTTC	NA	NA	TRBV7-9	TRBJ2-4	16
CASSLVSGAYEQYF	TGTGCCAGCAGCTTAGTGTCTGGGGCCTACGAGCAGTACTTC	NA	NA	TRBV7-2	TRBJ2-7	14
CASSLVVGGEQYF	TGTGCCAGCAGCCTGGTCGTCGGTGGCGAGCAGTACTTC	NA	many	TRBV3-1	TRBJ2-7	13
CASSQATGGITDTQYF	TGCGCCAGCAGCCAGGCAACAGGGGGCATCACAGATACGCAGTATTTT	TRBD1	many	TRBV4-1	TRBJ2-3	16
CASSLKTGGSYEQYF	TGTGCCAGCAGCTTAAAGACAGGTGGCTCCTACGAGCAGTACTTC	NA	few	TRBV7-9	TRBJ2-7	15
CASSLNYNEQFF	TGTGCCAGCAGCCTAAACTACAATGAGCAGTTCTTC	NA	NA	TRBV3-1	TRBJ2-1	12
CASSLEAGTGELFF	TGTGCCAGCAGCTTAGAGGCCGGAACCGGGGAGCTGTTTTTT	NA	few	TRBV7-9	TRBJ2-2	14
CASSPTGFATNEKLFF	TGTGCCAGCAGCCCTACGGGGTTTGCAACTAATGAAAAACTGTTTTTT	NA	many	TRBV12-3/TRBV12-4	TRBJ1-4	16
CASSLQGDGPEYF	TGTGCCAGCAGCTTACAAGGGGACGGGCCCGAGTACTTC	NA	NA	TRBV7-9	TRBJ2-7	13
CASSPLQETQYF	TGTGCCAGCTCACCGTTACAAGAGACCCAGTACTTC	NA	few	TRBV18	TRBJ2-5	12
CASSQVGLQEKLFF	TGCGCCAGCAGCCAAGTAGGCCTCCAAGAAAAACTGTTTTTT	NA	few	TRBV4-1	TRBJ1-4	14
CASSSTTDTQYF	TGTGCCAGCAGCTCAACGACAGATACGCAGTATTTT	NA	NA	TRBV5-4	TRBJ2-3	12